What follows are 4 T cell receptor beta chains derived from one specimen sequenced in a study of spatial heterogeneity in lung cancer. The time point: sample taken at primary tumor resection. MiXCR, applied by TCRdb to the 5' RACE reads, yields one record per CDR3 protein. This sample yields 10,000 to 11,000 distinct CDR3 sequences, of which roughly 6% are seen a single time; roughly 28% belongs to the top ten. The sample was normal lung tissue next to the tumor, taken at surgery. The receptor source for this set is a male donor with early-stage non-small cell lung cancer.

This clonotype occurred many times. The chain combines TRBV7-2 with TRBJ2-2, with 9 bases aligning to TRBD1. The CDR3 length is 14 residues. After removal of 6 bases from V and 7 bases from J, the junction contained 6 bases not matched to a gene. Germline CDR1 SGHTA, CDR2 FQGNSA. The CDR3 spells CASRQQGAVGELFF. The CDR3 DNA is TGTGCCAGCAGGCAACAGGGGGCAGTCGGGGAGCTGTTTTTT.

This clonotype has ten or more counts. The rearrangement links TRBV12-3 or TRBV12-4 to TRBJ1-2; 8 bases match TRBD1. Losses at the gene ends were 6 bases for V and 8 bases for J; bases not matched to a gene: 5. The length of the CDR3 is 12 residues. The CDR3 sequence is CASRDRVWGYTF. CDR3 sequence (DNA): TGTGCCAGCAGGGACAGGGTTTGGGGCTACACCTTC.

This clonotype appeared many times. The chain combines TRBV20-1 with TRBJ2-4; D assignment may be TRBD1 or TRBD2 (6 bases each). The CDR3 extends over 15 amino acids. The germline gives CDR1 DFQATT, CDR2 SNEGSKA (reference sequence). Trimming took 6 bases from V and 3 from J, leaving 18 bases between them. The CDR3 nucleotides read TGCAGTGCACTCGGGGGCACTGAAGGCAAAAACATTCAGTACTTC. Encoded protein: CSALGGTEGKNIQYF.

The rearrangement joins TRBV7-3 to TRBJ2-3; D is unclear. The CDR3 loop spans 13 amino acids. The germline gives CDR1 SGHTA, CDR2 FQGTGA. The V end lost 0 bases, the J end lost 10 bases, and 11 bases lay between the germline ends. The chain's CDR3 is CASSLTDLDPQYF. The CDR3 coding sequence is TGTGCCAGCAGCTTAACGGACCTTGACCCGCAGTATTTT.